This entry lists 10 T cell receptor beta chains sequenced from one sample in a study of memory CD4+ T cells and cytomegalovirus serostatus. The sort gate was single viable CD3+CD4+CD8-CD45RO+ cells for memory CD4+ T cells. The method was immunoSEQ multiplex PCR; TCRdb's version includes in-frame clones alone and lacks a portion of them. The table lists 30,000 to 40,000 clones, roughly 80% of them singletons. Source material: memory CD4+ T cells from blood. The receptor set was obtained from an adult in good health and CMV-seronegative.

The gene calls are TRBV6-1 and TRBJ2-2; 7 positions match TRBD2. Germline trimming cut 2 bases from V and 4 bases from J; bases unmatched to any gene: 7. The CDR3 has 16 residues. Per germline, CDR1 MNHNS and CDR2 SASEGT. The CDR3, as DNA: TGTGCCAGCAGTGAATTTAGCGGGCTTACCACCGGGGAGCTGTTTTTT. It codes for CASSEFSGLTTGELFF.

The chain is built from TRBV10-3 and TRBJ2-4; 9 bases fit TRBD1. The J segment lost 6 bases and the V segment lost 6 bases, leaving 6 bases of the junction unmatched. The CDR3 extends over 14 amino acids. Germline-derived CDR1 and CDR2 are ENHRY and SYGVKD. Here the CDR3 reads CAIRPGQGINIQYF. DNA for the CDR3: TGTGCCATCAGGCCGGGACAGGGAATAAACATTCAGTACTTC.

The chain's CDR3 is CSVDPTLNTEAFF. DNA of the CDR3: TGCAGCGTTGATCCGACGTTGAACACTGAAGCTTTCTTT. This sequence joins TRBV29-1 and TRBJ1-1; D gene uncertain. CDR1 SQVTM and CDR2 ANQGSEA come from the germline V gene. The V end was cut by 3 bases, the J end by 0 bases, with 8 bases between. The CDR3 totals 13 residues. Full variable domain (remainder filled in from reference TRBV29-1 and TRBJ1-1): SAVISQKPSRDICQRGTSLTIQCQVDSQVTMMFWYRQQPGQSLTLIATANQGSEATYESGFVIDKFPISRPNLTFSTLTVSNMSPEDSSIYLCSVDPTLNTEAFFGQGTRLTVV.

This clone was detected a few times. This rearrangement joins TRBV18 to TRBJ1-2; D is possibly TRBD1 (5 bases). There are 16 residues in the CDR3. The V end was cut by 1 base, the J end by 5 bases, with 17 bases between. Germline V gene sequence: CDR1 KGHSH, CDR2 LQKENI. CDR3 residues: CASSPLQGQGQYGYTF. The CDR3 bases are TGTGCCAGCTCACCACTGCAGGGTCAAGGGCAATATGGCTACACCTTC.

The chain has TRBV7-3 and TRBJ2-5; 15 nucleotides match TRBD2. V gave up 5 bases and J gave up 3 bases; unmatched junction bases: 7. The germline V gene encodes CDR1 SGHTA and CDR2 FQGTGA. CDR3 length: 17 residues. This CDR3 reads CASSPGTSGGPEETQYF. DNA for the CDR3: TGTGCCAGCAGCCCCGGGACTAGCGGGGGGCCGGAAGAGACCCAGTACTTC.

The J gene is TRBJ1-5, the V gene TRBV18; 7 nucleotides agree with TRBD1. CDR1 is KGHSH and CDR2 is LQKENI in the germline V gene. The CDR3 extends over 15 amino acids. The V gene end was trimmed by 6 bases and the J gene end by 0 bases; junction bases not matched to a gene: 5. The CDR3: CASSAGQISNQPQHF. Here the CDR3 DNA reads TGTGCCAGCTCGGCGGGACAGATTAGCAATCAGCCCCAGCATTTT.

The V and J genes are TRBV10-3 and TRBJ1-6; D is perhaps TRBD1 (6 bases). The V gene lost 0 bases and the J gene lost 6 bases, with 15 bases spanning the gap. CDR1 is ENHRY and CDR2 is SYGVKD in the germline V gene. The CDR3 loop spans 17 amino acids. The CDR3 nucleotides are TGTGCCATCAGTGAGTCGGAGGACAGCGCCTCTAATTCACCCCTCCACTTT. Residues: CAISESEDSASNSPLHF.

The DNA for the CDR3 is TGTGCCAGCAGCTTAGGAGTGGGGAAGACCCAGCATTTT. It translates to CASSLGVGKTQHF. This rearrangement joins TRBV7-2 to TRBJ1-5; D is ambiguous. The V end was cut by 1 base, the J end by 11 bases, with 12 bases between. Per the germline V gene, CDR1 is SGHTA and CDR2 is FQGNSA. This CDR3 spans 13 amino acids.

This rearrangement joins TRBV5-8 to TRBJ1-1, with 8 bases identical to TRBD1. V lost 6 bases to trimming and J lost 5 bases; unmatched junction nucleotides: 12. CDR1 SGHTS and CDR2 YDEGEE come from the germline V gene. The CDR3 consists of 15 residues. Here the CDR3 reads CASIQGGTGKTEAFF. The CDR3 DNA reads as TGTGCCAGCATCCAAGGTGGGACAGGAAAAACTGAAGCTTTCTTT.

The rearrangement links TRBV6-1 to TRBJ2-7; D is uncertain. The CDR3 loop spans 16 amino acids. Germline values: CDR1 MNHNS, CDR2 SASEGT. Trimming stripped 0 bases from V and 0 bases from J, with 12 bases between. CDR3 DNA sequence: TGTGCCAGCAGTGAAGCGAGCGCCGCAAGCTCCTACGAGCAGTACTTC. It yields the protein CASSEASAASSYEQYF.